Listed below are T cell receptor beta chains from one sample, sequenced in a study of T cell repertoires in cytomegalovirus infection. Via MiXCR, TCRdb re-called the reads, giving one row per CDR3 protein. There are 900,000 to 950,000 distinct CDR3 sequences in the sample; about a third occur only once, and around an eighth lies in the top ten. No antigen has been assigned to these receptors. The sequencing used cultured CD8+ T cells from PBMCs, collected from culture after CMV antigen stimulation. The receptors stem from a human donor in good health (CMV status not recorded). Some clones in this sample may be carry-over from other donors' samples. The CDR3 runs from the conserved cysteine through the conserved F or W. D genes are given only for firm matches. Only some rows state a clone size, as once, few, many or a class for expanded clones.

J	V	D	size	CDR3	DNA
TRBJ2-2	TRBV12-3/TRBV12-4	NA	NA	CATISWYTGELFF	TGTGCCACTATTTCTTGGTACACCGGGGAGCTGTTTTTT
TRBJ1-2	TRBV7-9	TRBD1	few	CASSRPGQYHYTF	TGTGCCAGCAGCCGACCGGGACAGTACCACTACACCTTC
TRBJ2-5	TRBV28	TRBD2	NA	CASNLGFGGALQETQYF	TGTGCCAGCAACTTAGGATTCGGGGGGGCGTTACAAGAGACCCAGTACTTC
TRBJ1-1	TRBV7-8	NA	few	CASSQDRKYTEAFF	TGTGCCAGCAGTCAGGACAGAAAATACACTGAAGCTTTCTTT
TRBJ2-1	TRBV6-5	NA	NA	CASSGSTTDNEQFF	TGTGCCAGCAGCGGCTCGACTACCGACAATGAGCAGTTCTTC
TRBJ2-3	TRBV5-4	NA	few	CASSTLGGATDTQYF	TGTGCCAGCAGCACCCTGGGCGGGGCGACAGATACGCAGTATTTT
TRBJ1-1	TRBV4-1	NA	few	CASSHLDFGQSNTEAFF	TGCGCCAGCAGCCACCTCGACTTTGGGCAGTCGAACACTGAAGCTTTCTTT
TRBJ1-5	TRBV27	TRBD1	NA	CASSFQGAIQPQHF	TGTGCCAGCAGTTTTCAGGGGGCGATCCAGCCCCAGCATTTT
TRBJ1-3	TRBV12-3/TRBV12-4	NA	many	CASSRSNLGNTIYF	TGTGCCAGCAGCCGGAGTAATCTGGGAAACACCATATATTTT
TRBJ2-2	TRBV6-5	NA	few	CASSYGLGTGELFF	TGTGCCAGCAGTTACGGTTTGGGCACCGGGGAGCTGTTTTTT
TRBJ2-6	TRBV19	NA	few	CASSIVAAGANVLTF	TGTGCCAGTAGTATAGTTGCGGCTGGGGCCAACGTCCTGACTTTC
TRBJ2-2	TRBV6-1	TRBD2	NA	CASSLLPGLAGGRNTGELFF	TGTGCCAGCAGCCTCCTCCCGGGACTAGCGGGGGGGCGAAACACCGGGGAGCTGTTTTTT
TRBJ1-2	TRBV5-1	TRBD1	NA	CASSPDRVRRDGYTF	TGCGCCAGCAGCCCGGACAGGGTTCGAAGGGATGGCTACACCTTC
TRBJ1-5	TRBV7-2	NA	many	CASSLGTGRAQPQHF	TGTGCCAGCAGCTTAGGCACGGGGAGGGCCCAGCCCCAGCATTTT
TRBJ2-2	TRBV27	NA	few	CASSGREPRSGELFF	TGTGCCAGCAGTGGCCGGGAACCCAGGTCCGGGGAGCTGTTTTTT
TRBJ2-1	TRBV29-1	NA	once	CSVPTRDRTYNEQFF	TGCAGCGTTCCTACTCGGGATAGGACTTACAATGAGCAGTTCTTC
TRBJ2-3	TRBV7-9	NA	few	CATPLPGPFTDTQYF	TGTGCCACCCCTCTCCCAGGACCATTCACAGATACGCAGTATTTT
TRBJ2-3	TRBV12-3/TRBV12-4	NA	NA	CASSPLAVGDTQYF	TGTGCCAGCAGTCCTCTGGCGGTGGGAGATACGCAGTATTTT
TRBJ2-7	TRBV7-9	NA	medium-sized	CASSPKLGSYEQYF	TGTGCCAGCAGCCCGAAATTAGGCTCCTACGAGCAGTACTTC
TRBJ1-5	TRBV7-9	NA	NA	CASSFTAGSNQPQHF	TGTGCCAGCAGCTTCACGGCGGGGAGCAATCAGCCCCAGCATTTT
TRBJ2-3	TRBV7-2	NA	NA	CASSPGAGVADTQYF	TGTGCCAGCAGCCCGGGGGCGGGGGTCGCAGATACGCAGTATTTT
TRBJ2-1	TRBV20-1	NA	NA	CSARKRAGAYNEQFF	TGCAGTGCTAGAAAAAGGGCGGGGGCATACAATGAGCAGTTCTTC